This T cell receptor beta chain stems from a study of human T cells and chemical hapten exposure. Study-wide findings and caveats: High-frequency TCRs, those above 1 in 1000, stayed the same after DPC sensitization.

This CDR3 region has 16 residues. With 0 bases removed from V and 6 bases from J, the gap between germline ends came to 15 bases. The germline gives CDR1 MNHEY, CDR2 SVGEGT. In the original processing: Sample-level TCR yields exhibited a median of roughly 96,000, with a range of about 23,224 to 700,000. TCRdb re-called the RACE reads with MiXCR, one entry per CDR3 protein. These V and J calls originate from TCRdb's pipeline instead of the authors' own analysis. The data hold 250,000 or so distinct CDR3 sequences, with more than 6.5% observed a single time. In this sample, this clonotype turned up many times. The antigen is undetermined. Sample time point: pre-sensitization, week 0. Treatment: therapeutic diphenylcyclopropenone sensitization with weekly scalp DPC.

The material sequenced was whole blood, taken in connection with sensitization to the hapten diphenylcyclopropenone (DPC). The chain recombines TRBV6-2 or TRBV6-3 with TRBJ1-5; D is undetermined. The source of this sequence is a woman in her forties with alopecia areata. Some clones in this sample may be carry-over from other donors' samples. CDR3 in amino acids: CASSYSVGRVRQPQHF. Written as DNA, the CDR3 is TGTGCCAGCAGTTACTCCGTCGGGAGGGTTCGTCAGCCCCAGCATTTT.